The clone carrying this TCR beta chain appeared a single time. This record comes from a study of blood T cell repertoires in COVID-19. The participants were between about 18 and 90 years old and came from 20 to 30 US areas. Participants were placed into cohorts based on the clinical history they reported. Between the trimmed V and J ends, which lost 3 bases and 4 bases, there was a span of 4 bases. The germline V gene encodes CDR1 SGHAT and CDR2 FQDESV (reference sequence). The CDR3 has 12 residues. Original data processing: Estimation of nucleated cell counts was performed using reference gene primer amplification. Method: immunoSEQ multiplex PCR; TCRdb's copy keeps in-frame clones and lacks some. The V and J calls and clone size are taken from that table; D and trimming were inferred from the DNA. The sample lists roughly 250,000 clones, about 87% seen once, with around 2.6% in the top ten.

Material for sequencing was PBMCs or T cells enriched from blood (not recorded which). The sequence was collected from a woman aged 30 to 39 with acute COVID-19. The chain uses TRBV11-1 and TRBJ2-1, with D unresolved. The CDR3 spells CASSLEYNEQFF. The CDR3 DNA reads as TGTGCCAGCAGCTTGGAGTACAATGAGCAGTTCTTC.